The T cell receptor (beta chain) under discussion was sequenced for a study of blood T cell repertoires in COVID-19. Background on the study: From T cells, B-cell-depleted T cells, or PBMCs came the material, which was cDNA or gDNA.

V lost 1 base, J lost 1 base, and 2 bases stayed unmatched. The CDR3 is 16 amino acids. CDR1 is SGHRS and CDR2 is YFSETQ in the germline V gene. The protocol was immunoSEQ multiplex PCR, while the TCRdb copy is restricted to in-frame clones and leaves out a portion. The table has about 370,000 clones, roughly nine tenths seen once; the top ten hold less than 1.2%. This study enrolled people aged about 18 to 90 from about 26 US geographic areas. Self-reported history from a screening survey and questionnaire set each donor's cohort. The sample taken for sequencing was PBMCs or T cells enriched from blood (not recorded which). This chain links TRBV5-1 with TRBJ2-3, with 11 positions matching TRBD2. The TCR was taken from a man younger than 35 who had recovered from COVID-19. CDR3 residues: CASSLTSGGRTDTQYF. DNA for the CDR3: TGCGCCAGCAGCTTGACTAGCGGGGGTCGCACAGATACGCAGTATTTT.